These T cell receptor beta chains were read from a single sample in a study of cytomegalovirus exposure and HLA in healthy donors. Assay used: immunoSEQ multiplex PCR; TCRdb lists only in-frame clones, some missing. Counted here are under 150,000 clones, roughly 72% occurring once; the ten biggest clones make up 2% to 2.5%. The specimen sequenced was PBMCs. These receptors originate from a man aged 40-50 years in good health and CMV-seronegative. Each CDR3 is given with its conserved first and last residue. D genes are given only for firm matches. The listing skips clone size in some rows; elsewhere it reads once, few, many or a size class.

>TRBV7-2|TRBD2|-|TRBJ2-3
TGTGCCAGCAGCTTTACTAGCGGGACGAAAGATACGCAGTATTTT
CASSFTSGTKDTQYF
>TRBV5-4|TRBD1|-|TRBJ2-2
TGTGCCAGCAGCTTGGGGACAGGGGGCGCCGGTCACGGGGAGCTGTTTTTT
CASSLGTGGAGHGELFF
>TRBV29-1|-|-|TRBJ2-3
TGCAGCGTCTGGGGCAAGGGTCGCACAGATACGCAGTATTTT
CSVWGKGRTDTQYF
>TRBV6-1|-|-|TRBJ1-6
TGTGCCAGCAGTCAAACCACAAATTCACCCCTCCACTTT
CASSQTTNSPLHF
>TRBV15|-|-|TRBJ2-2
TGTGCCACCAGCAGAGATCGGTGGCAGGGGCGCACCGGGGAGCTGTTTTTT
CATSRDRWQGRTGELFF
>TRBV10-3|-|-|TRBJ2-7
TGTGCCATCAGTTCCCCCTCCTCCTACGAGCAGTACTTC
CAISSPSSYEQYF
>TRBV5-1|-|-|TRBJ2-7
TGCGCCAGCAGCCCACTAGGTTACGAGCAGTACTTC
CASSPLGYEQYF
>TRBV9|TRBD2|-|TRBJ2-7
TGTGCCAGCAGTCGAGGGCGGGGGGGCTCCTACGAGCAGTACTTC
CASSRGRGGSYEQYF
>TRBV30|-|once|TRBJ2-3
TGTGCCTGGAGTCTGAGGCGCACAGATACGCAGTATTTT
CAWSLRRTDTQYF
>TRBV5-1|-|-|TRBJ2-6
TGCGCCAGCAGCTCTCCGGGACATATAGAACCTGGGGCCAACGTCCTGACTTTC
CASSSPGHIEPGANVLTF
>TRBV30|TRBD1|once|TRBJ1-4
TGTGCCTGGAGTGTGGGACAGGGAGGTGAAAAACTGTTTTTT
CAWSVGQGGEKLFF
>TRBV7-9|TRBD2|-|TRBJ2-3
TGTGCCAGCAGTTCCACTAGCGGGGGGAGGTCTAGCACAGATACGCAGTATTTT
CASSSTSGGRSSTDTQYF
>TRBV4-1|-|-|TRBJ2-3
TGCGCCAGCAGCCAAGTCGGGGTAAGCACAGATACGCAGTATTTT
CASSQVGVSTDTQYF
>TRBV18|-|-|TRBJ2-1
TGTGCCAGCTCAACTAAGACTACCCCAACGCATCACAATGAGCAGTTCTTC
CASSTKTTPTHHNEQFF
>TRBV10-1|-|-|TRBJ2-1
TGCGCCAGCAGTGAGTCGTTGGGCAGGGTCTATGAGCAGTTCTTC
CASSESLGRVYEQFF
>TRBV15|-|-|TRBJ2-1
TGTGCCACCAGCAGAGATCCAGCGGTGAGCTCCTACAATGAGCAGTTCTTC
CATSRDPAVSSYNEQFF
>TRBV23-1|TRBD2|-|TRBJ2-2
TGCGCCAGCAGTAATCAGCGGGAGTACGGGGAGCTGTTTTTT
CASSNQREYGELFF
>TRBV18|-|-|TRBJ2-1
TGTGCCAGCTCACCACCTCCCCCTGCGGGTAACAATGAGCAGTTCTTC
CASSPPPPAGNNEQFF
>TRBV5-4|TRBD2|few|TRBJ2-3
TGTGCCAGCAGCCCCGGGACTAGCGATACAGATACGCAGTATTTT
CASSPGTSDTDTQYF
>TRBV13|TRBD2|-|TRBJ2-5
TGTGCCAGCAGCTTACCGGGACTAGCCAAAGAGACCCAGTACTTC
CASSLPGLAKETQYF
>TRBV30|-|-|TRBJ2-7
TGTGCCTGGGCTCAGGATCACGAGCAGTACTTC
CAWAQDHEQYF
>TRBV4-1|TRBD1|few|TRBJ2-2
TGCGCCAGCAGCCAAGGACAGGGGATTAGGACCGGGGAGCTGTTTTTT
CASSQGQGIRTGELFF
>TRBV23-1|TRBD1|once|TRBJ1-2
TGCGCCAGCAGTCACTGGGACAGGGCGATCTATGGCTACACCTTC
CASSHWDRAIYGYTF
>TRBV11-3|TRBD1|-|TRBJ2-7
TGTGCCAGCAGCCCCGGGACAGGGGGCGAGCAGTACTTC
CASSPGTGGEQYF
>TRBV7-9|-|once|TRBJ1-3
TGTGCCAGCAGCTTAAGGAGCTCTGGAAACACCATATATTTT
CASSLRSSGNTIYF
>TRBV7-9|-|-|TRBJ1-2
TGTGCCAGCAGCGCTCTAGGGGACTATGGCTACACCTTC
CASSALGDYGYTF
>TRBV7-6|TRBD1|-|TRBJ2-7
TGTGCCAGCAGCCCCGTCTCGACAGGGAGCTTTTCCTCCTACGAGCAGTACTTC
CASSPVSTGSFSSYEQYF
>TRBV5-4|TRBD1|-|TRBJ1-1
TGTGCGACAGGGTTGGGGGCTGGGACTGAAGCTTTCTTT
CATGLGAGTEAFF
>TRBV6-1|-|-|TRBJ1-2
TGTGCCAGCAGGGCAGGCACTAACTATGGCTACACCTTC
CASRAGTNYGYTF
>TRBV14|-|few|TRBJ2-7
TGTGCCAGCAGCCAGATAGGGAGCTCCTACGAGCAGTACTTC
CASSQIGSSYEQYF
>TRBV4-1|-|-|TRBJ2-5
TGCGCCAGCAGCCAAGATTATCAGGGGTTGAAGACCCAGTACTTC
CASSQDYQGLKTQYF
>TRBV27|TRBD1|-|TRBJ2-7
TGTGCCAGCAGTTATATCGGGACAGGGATTAACGAGCAGTACTTC
CASSYIGTGINEQYF
>TRBV4-1|-|few|TRBJ2-7
TGCGCCAGCAGCCTCGGGTTTGAGGGTGGCTACGAGCAGTACTTC
CASSLGFEGGYEQYF
>TRBV6-5|-|-|TRBJ1-6
TGTGCCAGCAGTTCTGGACAGTTCCTTTCGGGCCTCCACTTT
CASSSGQFLSGLHF
>TRBV29-1|TRBD1|-|TRBJ1-1
TGCAGCGTTGACCGAACAGGGGGCGCTTTCTTT
CSVDRTGGAFF
>TRBV5-1|TRBD1|-|TRBJ1-1
TGCGCCAGCAGCTTGGCAGGGGGCGGGATGAACACTGAAGCTTTCTTT
CASSLAGGGMNTEAFF
>TRBV6-5|-|-|TRBJ1-5
TGTGCCAGCACCCAACGCCGGGGGCAGCCCCAGCATTTT
CASTQRRGQPQHF
>TRBV6-1|-|-|TRBJ1-2
TGTGCCAGCAGGACGACAGCGAACTATGGCTACACCTTC
CASRTTANYGYTF
>TRBV2|-|-|TRBJ1-5
TGTGCCAGCAGTGACAGGGTTGGTCAGCCCCAGCATTTT
CASSDRVGQPQHF
>TRBV7-2|-|-|TRBJ2-5
TGTGCCAGCAGCTTAGTAAGAGGGCAAGAGACCCAGTACTTC
CASSLVRGQETQYF
>TRBV9|-|-|TRBJ2-3
TGTGCCAGCAGCCCGGGACTCCCGACCGATACGCAGTATTTT
CASSPGLPTDTQYF
>TRBV28|-|-|TRBJ2-2
TGTGCCAGCAGTTCCCAAGGGGAGCTGTTTTTT
CASSSQGELFF
>TRBV10-3|TRBD2|-|TRBJ2-3
TGTGCCATCTTTGGGGGGGGTGGCACAGATACGCAGTATTTT
CAIFGGGGTDTQYF
>TRBV12-5|-|-|TRBJ2-5
TGTGCTAGTGGTCCCCGGGCTGGGGGGGAGACCCAGTACTTC
CASGPRAGGETQYF
>TRBV5-1|-|-|TRBJ1-1
TGCGCCAGCAGCTTAACCGGGACAACGAACACTGAAGCTTTCTTT
CASSLTGTTNTEAFF
>TRBV16|TRBD1|-|TRBJ2-7
TGTGCCAGCAGCCCGACCGGGACAGGTCATTCCTACGAGCAGTACTTC
CASSPTGTGHSYEQYF
>TRBV29-1|TRBD2|-|TRBJ2-1
TGCAGCGTTGCTCCTAGCGGGAGTTTAAATGAGCAGTTCTTC
CSVAPSGSLNEQFF
>TRBV6-6|TRBD1|few|TRBJ1-1
TGTGCCAGCAGTCCAGGACAGGGAGGGAACACTGAAGCTTTCTTT
CASSPGQGGNTEAFF